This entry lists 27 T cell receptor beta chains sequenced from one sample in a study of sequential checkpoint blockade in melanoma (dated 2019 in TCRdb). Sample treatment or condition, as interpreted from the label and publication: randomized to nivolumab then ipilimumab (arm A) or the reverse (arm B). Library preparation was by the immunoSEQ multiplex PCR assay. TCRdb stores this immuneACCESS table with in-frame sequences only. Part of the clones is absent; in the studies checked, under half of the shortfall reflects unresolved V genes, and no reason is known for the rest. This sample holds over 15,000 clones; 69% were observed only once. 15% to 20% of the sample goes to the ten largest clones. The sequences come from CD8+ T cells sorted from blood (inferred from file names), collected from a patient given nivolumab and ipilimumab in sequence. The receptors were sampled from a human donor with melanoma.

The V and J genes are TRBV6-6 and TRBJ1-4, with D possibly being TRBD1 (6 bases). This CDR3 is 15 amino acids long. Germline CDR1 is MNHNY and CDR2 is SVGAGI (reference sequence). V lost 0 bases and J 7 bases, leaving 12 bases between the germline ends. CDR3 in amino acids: CASSYSGRGVEKLFF. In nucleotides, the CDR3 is TGTGCCAGCAGTTACTCGGGGAGGGGGGTTGAAAAACTGTTTTTT.

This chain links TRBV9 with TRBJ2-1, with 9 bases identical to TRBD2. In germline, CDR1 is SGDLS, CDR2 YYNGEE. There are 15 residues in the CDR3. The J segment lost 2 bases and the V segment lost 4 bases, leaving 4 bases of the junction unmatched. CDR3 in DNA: TGTGCCAGCAGCTTGCGGGGGGGCCCCTACAATGAGCAGTTCTTC. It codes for CASSLRGGPYNEQFF.

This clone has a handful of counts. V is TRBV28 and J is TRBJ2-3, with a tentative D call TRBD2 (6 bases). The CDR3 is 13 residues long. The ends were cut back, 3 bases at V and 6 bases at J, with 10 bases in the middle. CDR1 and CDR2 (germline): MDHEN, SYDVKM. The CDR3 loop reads CASSFTSRDTQYF. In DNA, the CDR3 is TGTGCCAGCAGTTTCACTAGCCGCGATACGCAGTATTTT.

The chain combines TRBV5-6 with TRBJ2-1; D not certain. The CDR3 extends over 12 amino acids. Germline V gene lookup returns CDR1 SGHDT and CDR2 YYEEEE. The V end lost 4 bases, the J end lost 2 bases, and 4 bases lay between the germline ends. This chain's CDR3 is CASSPTYNEQFF. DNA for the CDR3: TGTGCCAGCAGCCCCACCTACAATGAGCAGTTCTTC.

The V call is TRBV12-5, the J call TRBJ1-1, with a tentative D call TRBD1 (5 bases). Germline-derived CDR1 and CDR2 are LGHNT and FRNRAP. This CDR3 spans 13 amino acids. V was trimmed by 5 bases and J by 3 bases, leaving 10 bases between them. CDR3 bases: TGTGCTAGTGGTCTCAGGGTAGACACTGAAGCTTTCTTT. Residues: CASGLRVDTEAFF.

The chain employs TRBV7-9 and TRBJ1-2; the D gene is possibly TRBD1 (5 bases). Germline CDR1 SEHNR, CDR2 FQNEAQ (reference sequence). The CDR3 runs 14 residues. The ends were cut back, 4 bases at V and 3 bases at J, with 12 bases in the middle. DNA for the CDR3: TGTGCCAGCAGCTCGATTCAGGGCGACTATGGCTACACCTTC. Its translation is CASSSIQGDYGYTF. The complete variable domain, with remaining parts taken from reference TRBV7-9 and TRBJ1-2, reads DTGVSQNPRHKITKRGQNVTFRCDPISEHNRLYWYRQTLGQGPEFLTYFQNEAQLEKSRLLSDRFSAERPKGSFSTLEIQRTEQGDSAMYLCASSSIQGDYGYTFGSGTRLTVV.

Here the CDR3 reads CASSYGQGAGYGYTF. In nucleotides, the CDR3 is TGTGCCAGCAGTTACGGACAGGGGGCTGGCTATGGCTACACCTTC. The chain has TRBV6-5 and TRBJ1-2, with 11 positions matching TRBD1. CDR1 is MNHEY and CDR2 is SVGAGI in the germline V gene. The CDR3 is 15 residues long. V gave up 2 bases and J gave up 4 bases; unmatched junction bases: 3.

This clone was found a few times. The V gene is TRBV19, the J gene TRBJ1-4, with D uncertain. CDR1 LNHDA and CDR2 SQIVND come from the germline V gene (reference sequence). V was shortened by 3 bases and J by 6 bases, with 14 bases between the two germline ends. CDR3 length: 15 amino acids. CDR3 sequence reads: CASSIYSRLDEKLFF. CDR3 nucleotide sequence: TGTGCCAGTAGTATTTATTCACGCCTAGATGAAAAACTGTTTTTT.

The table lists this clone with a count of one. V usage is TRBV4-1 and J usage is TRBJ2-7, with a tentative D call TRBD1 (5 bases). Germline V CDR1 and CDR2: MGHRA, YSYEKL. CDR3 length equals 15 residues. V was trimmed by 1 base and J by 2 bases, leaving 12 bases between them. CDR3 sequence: CASSQVDSQTYEQYF. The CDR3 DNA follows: TGCGCCAGCAGCCAAGTAGACAGCCAAACCTACGAGCAGTACTTC.

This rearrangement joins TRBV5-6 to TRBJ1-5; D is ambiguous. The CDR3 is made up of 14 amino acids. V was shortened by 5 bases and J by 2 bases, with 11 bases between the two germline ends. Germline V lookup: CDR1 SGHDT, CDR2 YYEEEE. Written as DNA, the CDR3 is TGTGCCAGCAGTTCGATCGGGGGCAATCAGCCCCAGCATTTT. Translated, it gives CASSSIGGNQPQHF. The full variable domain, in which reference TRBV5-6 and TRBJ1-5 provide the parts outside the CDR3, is DAGVTQSPTHLIKTRGQQVTLRCSPKSGHDTVSWYQQALGQGPQFIFQYYEEEERQRGNFPDRFSGHQFPNYSSELNVNALLLGDSALYLCASSSIGGNQPQHFGDGTRLSIL.

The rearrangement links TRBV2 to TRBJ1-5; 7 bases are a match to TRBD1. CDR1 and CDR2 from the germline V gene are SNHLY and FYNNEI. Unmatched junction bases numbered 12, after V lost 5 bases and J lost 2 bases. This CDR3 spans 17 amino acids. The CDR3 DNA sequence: TGTGCCAGCAGTCTCTCGACAGGGTTTGGAGGCAATCAGCCCCAGCATTTT. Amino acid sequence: CASSLSTGFGGNQPQHF.

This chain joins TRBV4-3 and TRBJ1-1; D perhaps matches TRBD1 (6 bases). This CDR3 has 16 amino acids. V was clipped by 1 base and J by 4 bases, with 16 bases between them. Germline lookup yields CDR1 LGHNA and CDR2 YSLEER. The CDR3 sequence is CASSQARGFSGTEAFF. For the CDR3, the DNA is TGCGCCAGCAGCCAAGCAAGGGGGTTTTCTGGCACTGAAGCTTTCTTT.

DNA for the CDR3: TGCGCCAGCAGCCAAGATTCCCTTCCCGAAGCTTTCTTT. This codes for CASSQDSLPEAFF. The chain couples TRBV4-1 to TRBJ1-1; no clear D gene. The CDR3 extends over 13 amino acids. Per germline, CDR1 MGHRA and CDR2 YSYEKL. The V end lost 0 bases, the J end lost 8 bases, and 10 bases lay between the germline ends.

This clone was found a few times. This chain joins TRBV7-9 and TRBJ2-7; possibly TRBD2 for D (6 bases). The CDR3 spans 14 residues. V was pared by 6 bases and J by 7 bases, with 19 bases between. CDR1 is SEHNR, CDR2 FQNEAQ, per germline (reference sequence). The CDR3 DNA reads TGTGCCAGCAGTACCGGGACTTACCCGCGGGAGCAGTACTTC. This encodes CASSTGTYPREQYF.

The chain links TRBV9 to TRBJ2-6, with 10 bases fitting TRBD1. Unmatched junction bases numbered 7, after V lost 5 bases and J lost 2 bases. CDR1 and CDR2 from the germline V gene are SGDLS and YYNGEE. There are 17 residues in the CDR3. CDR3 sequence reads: CASRPGTGVTGANVLTF. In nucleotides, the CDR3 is TGTGCCAGCAGGCCGGGGACAGGGGTCACTGGGGCCAACGTCCTGACTTTC.

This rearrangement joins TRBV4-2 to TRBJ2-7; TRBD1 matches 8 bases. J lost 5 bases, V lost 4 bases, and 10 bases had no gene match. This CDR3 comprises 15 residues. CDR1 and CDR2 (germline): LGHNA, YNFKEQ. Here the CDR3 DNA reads TGTGCCAGCAGCCGGGACAGGTTCAAGGGGAACGAGCAGTACTTC. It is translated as CASSRDRFKGNEQYF.

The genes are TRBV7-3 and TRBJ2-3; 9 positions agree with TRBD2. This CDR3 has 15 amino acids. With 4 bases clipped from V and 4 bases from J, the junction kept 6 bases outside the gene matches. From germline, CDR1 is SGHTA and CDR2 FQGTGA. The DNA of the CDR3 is TGTGCCAGCAGCTCCTTAGCGGGAGCGGCAGATACGCAGTATTTT. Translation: CASSSLAGAADTQYF.

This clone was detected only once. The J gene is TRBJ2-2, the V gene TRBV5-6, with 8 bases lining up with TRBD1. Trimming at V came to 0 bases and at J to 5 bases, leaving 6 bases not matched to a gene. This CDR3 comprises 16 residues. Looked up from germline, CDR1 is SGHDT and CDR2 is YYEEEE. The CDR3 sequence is CASSLGTGLKTGELFF. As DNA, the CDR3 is TGTGCCAGCAGCTTGGGGACAGGGCTTAAAACCGGGGAGCTGTTTTTT.

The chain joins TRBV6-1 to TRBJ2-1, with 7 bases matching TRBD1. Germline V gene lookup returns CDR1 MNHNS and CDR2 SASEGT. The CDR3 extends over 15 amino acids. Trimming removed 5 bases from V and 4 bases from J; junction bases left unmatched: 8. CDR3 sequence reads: CASSPSATGYNEQFF. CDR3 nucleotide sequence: TGTGCCAGCAGTCCCTCCGCGACAGGGTACAATGAGCAGTTCTTC.

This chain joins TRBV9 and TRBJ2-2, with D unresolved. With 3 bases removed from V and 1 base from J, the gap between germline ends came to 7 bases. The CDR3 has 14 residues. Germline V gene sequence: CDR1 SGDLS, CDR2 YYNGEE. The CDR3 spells CASSGLLNTGELFF. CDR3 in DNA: TGTGCCAGCAGCGGACTCCTGAACACCGGGGAGCTGTTTTTT.

DNA of the CDR3: TGCGCCAGCAGCTTGGAGTGGGCCCATGACGGCTACACCTTC. Protein: CASSLEWAHDGYTF. The gene calls are TRBV5-1 and TRBJ1-2; D unresolved. Trimming pared 0 bases from V and 8 bases from J, leaving 14 bases between. CDR1 SGHRS and CDR2 YFSETQ come from the germline V gene. This CDR3 contains 14 residues.

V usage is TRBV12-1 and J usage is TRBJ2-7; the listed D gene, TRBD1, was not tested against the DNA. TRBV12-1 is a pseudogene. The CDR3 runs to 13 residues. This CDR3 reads CASSRDRENEQYF. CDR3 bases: TGTGCCAGCAGCCGAGACAGGGAAAACGAGCAGTACTTC.

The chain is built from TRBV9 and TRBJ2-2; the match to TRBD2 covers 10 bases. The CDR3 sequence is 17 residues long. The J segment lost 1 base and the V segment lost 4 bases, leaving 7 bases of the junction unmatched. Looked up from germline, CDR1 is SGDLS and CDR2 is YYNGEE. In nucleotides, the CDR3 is TGTGCCAGCAGCTTCAGACTAGCGGGCCTGAACACCGGGGAGCTGTTTTTT. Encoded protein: CASSFRLAGLNTGELFF.

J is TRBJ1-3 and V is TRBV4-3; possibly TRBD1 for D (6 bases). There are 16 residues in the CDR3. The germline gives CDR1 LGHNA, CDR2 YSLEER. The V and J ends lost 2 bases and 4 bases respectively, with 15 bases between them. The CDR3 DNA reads TGCGCCAGCAGCCAATCCCGGACAGACCTAGGAAACACCATATATTTT. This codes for CASSQSRTDLGNTIYF.

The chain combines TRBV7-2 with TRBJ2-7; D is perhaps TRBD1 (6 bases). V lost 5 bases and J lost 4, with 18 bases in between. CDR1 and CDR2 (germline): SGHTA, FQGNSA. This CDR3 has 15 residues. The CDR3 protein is CASSPSPGTSYEQYF. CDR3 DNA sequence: TGTGCCAGCAGCCCAAGCCCCGGGACATCGTACGAGCAGTACTTC.

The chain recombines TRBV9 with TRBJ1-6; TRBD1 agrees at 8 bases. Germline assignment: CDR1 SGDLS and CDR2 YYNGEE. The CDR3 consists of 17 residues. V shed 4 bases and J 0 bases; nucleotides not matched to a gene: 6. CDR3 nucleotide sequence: TGTGCCAGCAGCCCTCGGACAGGGACCTCCTATAATTCACCCCTCCACTTT. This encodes CASSPRTGTSYNSPLHF.

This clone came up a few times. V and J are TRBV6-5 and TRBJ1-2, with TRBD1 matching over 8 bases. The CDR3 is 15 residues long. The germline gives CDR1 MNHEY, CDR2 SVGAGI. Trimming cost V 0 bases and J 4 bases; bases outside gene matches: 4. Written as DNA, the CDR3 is TGTGCCAGCAGTTACTCGCAGGGGGCGGCCTATGGCTACACCTTC. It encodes CASSYSQGAAYGYTF.